Sequencing of this T cell receptor (beta chain) was carried out in a study of T cell changes during pregnancy in multiple sclerosis. Data came from immunoSEQ multiplex PCR; TCRdb stores just in-frame clones and leaves some out. The sample lists 52,000 or so clones, approximately 90% occurring once. Germline CDR1 SNHLY, CDR2 FYNNEI. The CDR3 covers 14 residues. Between the trimmed V and J ends, which lost 7 bases and 4 bases, there was a span of 11 bases. The receptor was derived from a female donor with multiple sclerosis, enrolled in a pregnancy study. This specimen consisted of CD4+ T cells from peripheral blood mononuclear cells, obtained in the first trimester of pregnancy. The gene calls are TRBV2 and TRBJ2-6; no firm D call. The CDR3, as DNA: TGTGCCAGCAACCCCCGGTCCGGGGCCAACGTCCTGACTTTC. Its translation is CASNPRSGANVLTF.